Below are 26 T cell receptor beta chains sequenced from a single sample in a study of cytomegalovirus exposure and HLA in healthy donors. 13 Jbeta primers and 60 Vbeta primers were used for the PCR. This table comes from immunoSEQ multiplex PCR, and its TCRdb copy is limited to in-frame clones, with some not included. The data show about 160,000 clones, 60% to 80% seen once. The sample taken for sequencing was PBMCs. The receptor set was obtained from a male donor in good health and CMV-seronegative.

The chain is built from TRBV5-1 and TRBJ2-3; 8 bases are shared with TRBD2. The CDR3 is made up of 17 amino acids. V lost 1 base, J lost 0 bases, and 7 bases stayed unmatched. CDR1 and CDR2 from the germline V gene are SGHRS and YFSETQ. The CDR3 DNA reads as TGCGCCAGCAGCTTGACTACCTTAGCGGGGAGCACAGATACGCAGTATTTT. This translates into CASSLTTLAGSTDTQYF.

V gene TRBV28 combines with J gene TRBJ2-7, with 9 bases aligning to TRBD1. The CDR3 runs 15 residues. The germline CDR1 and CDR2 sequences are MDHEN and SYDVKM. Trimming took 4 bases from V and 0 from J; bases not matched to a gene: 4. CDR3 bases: TGTGCCAGCAGTTCTCCGGGACAGGGCTCCTACGAGCAGTACTTC. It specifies CASSSPGQGSYEQYF.

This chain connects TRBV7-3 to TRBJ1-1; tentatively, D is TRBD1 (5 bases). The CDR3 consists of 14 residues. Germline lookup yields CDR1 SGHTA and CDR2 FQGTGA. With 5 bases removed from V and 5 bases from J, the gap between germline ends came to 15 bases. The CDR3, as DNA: TGTGCCAGCAGCCCGATGGGGGGGGTTACTGAAGCTTTCTTT. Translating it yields CASSPMGGVTEAFF.

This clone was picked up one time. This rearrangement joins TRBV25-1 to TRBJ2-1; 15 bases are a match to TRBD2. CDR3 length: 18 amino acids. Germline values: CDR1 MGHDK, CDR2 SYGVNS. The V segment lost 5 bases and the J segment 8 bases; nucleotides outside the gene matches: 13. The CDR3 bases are TGTGCCAGCAGTAACCAGGGGGCAGGGACTAGCGGGAGGTATGAGCAGTTCTTC. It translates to CASSNQGAGTSGRYEQFF.

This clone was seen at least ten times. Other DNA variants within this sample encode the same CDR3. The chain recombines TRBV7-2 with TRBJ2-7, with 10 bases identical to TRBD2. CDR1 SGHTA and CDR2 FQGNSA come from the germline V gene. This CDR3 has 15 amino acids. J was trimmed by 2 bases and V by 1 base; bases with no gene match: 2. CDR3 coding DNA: TGTGCCAGCAGCTTAGGGCTAGCGGGAGCCTACGAGCAGTACTTC. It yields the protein CASSLGLAGAYEQYF.

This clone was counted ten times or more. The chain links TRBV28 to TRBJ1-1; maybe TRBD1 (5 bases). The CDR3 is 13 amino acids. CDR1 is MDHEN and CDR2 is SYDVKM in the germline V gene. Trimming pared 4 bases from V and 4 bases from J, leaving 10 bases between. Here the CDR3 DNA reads TGTGCCAGCAGTTCAGGGTTACCCACTGAAGCTTTCTTT. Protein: CASSSGLPTEAFF.

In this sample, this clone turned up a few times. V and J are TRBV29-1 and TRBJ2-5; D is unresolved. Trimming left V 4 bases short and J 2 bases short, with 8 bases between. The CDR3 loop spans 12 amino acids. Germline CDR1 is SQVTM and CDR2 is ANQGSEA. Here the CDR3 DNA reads TGCAGCGTTGCACCGACACAAGAGACCCAGTACTTC. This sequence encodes CSVAPTQETQYF.

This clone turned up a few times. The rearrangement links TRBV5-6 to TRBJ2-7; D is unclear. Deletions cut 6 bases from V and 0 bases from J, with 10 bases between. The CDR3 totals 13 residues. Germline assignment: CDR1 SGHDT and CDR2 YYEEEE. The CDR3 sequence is CASIRAGSYEQYF. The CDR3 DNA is TGTGCCAGCATCCGCGCCGGCTCCTACGAGCAGTACTTC.

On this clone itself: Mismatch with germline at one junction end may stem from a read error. CDR3 protein: CSSRLTGAEAFF. The CDR3 nucleotides read TGTTCCAGCAGACTAACAGGGGCTGAAGCTTTCTTT. The chain is built from TRBV7-9 and TRBJ1-1; 7 nucleotides line up with TRBD1. The CDR3 loop spans 12 amino acids. The germline V gene encodes CDR1 SEHNR and CDR2 FQNEAQ (reference sequence).

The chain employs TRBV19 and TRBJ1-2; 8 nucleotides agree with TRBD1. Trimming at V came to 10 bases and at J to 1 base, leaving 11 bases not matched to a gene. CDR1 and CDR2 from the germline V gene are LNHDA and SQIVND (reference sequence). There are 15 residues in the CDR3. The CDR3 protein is CATAPDREVNYGYTF. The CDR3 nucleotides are TGTGCCACCGCCCCGGACAGGGAAGTTAACTATGGCTACACCTTC.

CDR3 DNA sequence: TGTGCCAGCAGCCCCCAAGGGACAGGGGGTCACGAGCAGTACTTC. Translating gives CASSPQGTGGHEQYF. The rearrangement links TRBV9 to TRBJ2-7; TRBD1 matches at 11 bases. The V segment lost 4 bases and the J segment 5 bases; nucleotides outside the gene matches: 8. Looked up from germline, CDR1 is SGDLS and CDR2 is YYNGEE. The CDR3 extends over 15 amino acids. Filled out from reference TRBV9 and TRBJ2-7, the complete variable domain reads DSGVTQTPKHLITATGQRVTLRCSPRSGDLSVYWYQQSLDQGLQFLIQYYNGEERAKGNILERFSAQQFPDLHSELNLSSLELGDSALYFCASSPQGTGGHEQYFGPGTRLTVT.

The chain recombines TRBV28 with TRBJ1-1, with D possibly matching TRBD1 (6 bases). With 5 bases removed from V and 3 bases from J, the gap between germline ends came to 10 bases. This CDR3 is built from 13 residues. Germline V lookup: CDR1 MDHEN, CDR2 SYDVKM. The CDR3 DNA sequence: TGTGCCAGCAGTCGACAGGAAGACACTGAAGCTTTCTTT. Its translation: CASSRQEDTEAFF.

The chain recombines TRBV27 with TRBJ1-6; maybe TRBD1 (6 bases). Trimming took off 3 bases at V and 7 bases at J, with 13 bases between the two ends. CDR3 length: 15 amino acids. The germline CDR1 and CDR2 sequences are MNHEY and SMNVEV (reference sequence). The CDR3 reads CASSFQQGVNSPLHF. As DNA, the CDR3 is TGTGCCAGCAGTTTTCAACAGGGTGTCAATTCACCCCTCCACTTT.

For the CDR3, the DNA is TGTGCCAGCAGCTTCGACCGACAGAATGAGCAGTTCTTC. It codes for CASSFDRQNEQFF. V gene TRBV7-2 combines with J gene TRBJ2-1; maybe TRBD1 (5 bases). Between the trimmed V and J ends, which lost 3 bases and 7 bases, there was a span of 10 bases. The germline V gene has CDR1 SGHTA and CDR2 FQGNSA. This CDR3 is 13 amino acids long.

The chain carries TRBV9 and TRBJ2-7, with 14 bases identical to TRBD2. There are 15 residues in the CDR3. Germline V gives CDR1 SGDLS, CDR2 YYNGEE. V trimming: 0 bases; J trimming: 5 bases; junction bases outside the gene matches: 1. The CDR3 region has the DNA TGTGCCAGCAGCGTAGGGGGACTAGCGGGGGACGAGCAGTACTTC. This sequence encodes CASSVGGLAGDEQYF.

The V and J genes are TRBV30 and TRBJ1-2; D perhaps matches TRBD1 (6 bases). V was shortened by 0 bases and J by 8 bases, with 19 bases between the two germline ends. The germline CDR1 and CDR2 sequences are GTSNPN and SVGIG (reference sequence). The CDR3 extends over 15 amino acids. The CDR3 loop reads CAWSVEETGLDGYTF. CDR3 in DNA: TGTGCCTGGAGTGTAGAGGAGACAGGTCTAGACGGCTACACCTTC. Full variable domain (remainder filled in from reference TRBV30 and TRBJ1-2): SQTIHQWPATLVQPVGSPLSLECTVEGTSNPNLYWYRQAAGRGLQLLFYSVGIGQISSEVPQNLSASRPQDRQFILSSKKLLLSDSGFYLCAWSVEETGLDGYTFGSGTRLTVV.

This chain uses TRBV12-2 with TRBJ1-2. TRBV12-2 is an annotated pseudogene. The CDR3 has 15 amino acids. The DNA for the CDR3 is TGTGCAAGTCGCTTAGGATCAGGGAGGAACTATGGCTACACCTTC. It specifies CASRLGSGRNYGYTF.

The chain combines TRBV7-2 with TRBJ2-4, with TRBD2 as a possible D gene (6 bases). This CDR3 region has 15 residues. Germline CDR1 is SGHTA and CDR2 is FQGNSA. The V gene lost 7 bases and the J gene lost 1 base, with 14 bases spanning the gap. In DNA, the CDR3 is TGTGCCAGCACCGGAGGGACGGGTGCCAAAAACATTCAGTACTTC. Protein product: CASTGGTGAKNIQYF.

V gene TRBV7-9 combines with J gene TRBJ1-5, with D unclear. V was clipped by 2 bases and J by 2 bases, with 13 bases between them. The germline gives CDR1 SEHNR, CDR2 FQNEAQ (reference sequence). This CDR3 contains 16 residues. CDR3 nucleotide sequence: TGTGCCAGCAGCTTAATCGGGCCGAGGGGCAATCAGCCCCAGCATTTT. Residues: CASSLIGPRGNQPQHF. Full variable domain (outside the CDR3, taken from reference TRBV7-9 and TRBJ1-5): DTGVSQNPRHKITKRGQNVTFRCDPISEHNRLYWYRQTLGQGPEFLTYFQNEAQLEKSRLLSDRFSAERPKGSFSTLEIQRTEQGDSAMYLCASSLIGPRGNQPQHFGDGTRLSIL.

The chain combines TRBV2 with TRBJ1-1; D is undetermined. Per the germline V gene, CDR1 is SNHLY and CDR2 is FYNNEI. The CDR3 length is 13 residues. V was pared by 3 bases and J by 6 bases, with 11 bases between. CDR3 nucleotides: TGTGCCAGCAGTGATCTAGGGCGGGCTGAAGCTTTCTTT. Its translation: CASSDLGRAEAFF.

The CDR3 is CASSQEGTSGREQFF. CDR3 sequence (DNA): TGTGCCAGCAGCCAAGAGGGGACTAGCGGGAGGGAGCAGTTCTTC. J is TRBJ2-1 and V is TRBV5-5; 15 bases are a match to TRBD2. The germline gives CDR1 SGHKS, CDR2 YYEKEE (reference sequence). The CDR3 covers 15 residues. The V and J ends lost 4 bases and 10 bases, in that order; junction bases with no gene match: 6.

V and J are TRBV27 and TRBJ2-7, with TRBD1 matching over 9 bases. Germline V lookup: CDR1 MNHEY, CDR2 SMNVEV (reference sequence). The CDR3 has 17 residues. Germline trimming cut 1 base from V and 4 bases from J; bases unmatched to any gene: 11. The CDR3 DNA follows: TGTGCCAGCAGTTTATTCACAGGGGGCCGGTCGGTTTACGAGCAGTACTTC. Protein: CASSLFTGGRSVYEQYF.

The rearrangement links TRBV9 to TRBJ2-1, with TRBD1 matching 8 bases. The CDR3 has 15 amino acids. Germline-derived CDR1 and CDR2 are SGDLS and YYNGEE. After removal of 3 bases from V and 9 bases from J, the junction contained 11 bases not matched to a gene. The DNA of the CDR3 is TGTGCCAGCAGCGGCCGGGACAGGAGGCTTGTTGAGCAGTTCTTC. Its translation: CASSGRDRRLVEQFF.

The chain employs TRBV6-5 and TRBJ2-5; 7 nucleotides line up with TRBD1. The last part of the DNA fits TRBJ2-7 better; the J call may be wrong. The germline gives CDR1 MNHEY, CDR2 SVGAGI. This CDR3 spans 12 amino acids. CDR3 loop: CASRHRGYEQYF. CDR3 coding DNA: TGTGCCAGCAGACACAGGGGATACGAGCAGTACTTC.

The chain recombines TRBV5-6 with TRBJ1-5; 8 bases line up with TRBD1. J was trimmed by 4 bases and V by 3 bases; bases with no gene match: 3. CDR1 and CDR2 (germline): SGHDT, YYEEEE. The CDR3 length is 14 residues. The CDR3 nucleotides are TGTGCCAGCAGCTCGGACAGGGATAATCAGCCCCAGCATTTT. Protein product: CASSSDRDNQPQHF.

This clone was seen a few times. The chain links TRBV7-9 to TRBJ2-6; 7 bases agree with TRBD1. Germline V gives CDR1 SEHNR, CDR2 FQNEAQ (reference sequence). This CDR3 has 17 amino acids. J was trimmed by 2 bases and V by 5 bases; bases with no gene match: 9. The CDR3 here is CASSGEKGAPGANVLTF. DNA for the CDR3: TGTGCCAGCAGCGGGGAAAAGGGGGCTCCTGGGGCCAACGTCCTGACTTTC. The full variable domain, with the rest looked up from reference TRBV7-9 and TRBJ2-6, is DTGVSQNPRHKITKRGQNVTFRCDPISEHNRLYWYRQTLGQGPEFLTYFQNEAQLEKSRLLSDRFSAERPKGSFSTLEIQRTEQGDSAMYLCASSGEKGAPGANVLTFGAGSRLTVL.